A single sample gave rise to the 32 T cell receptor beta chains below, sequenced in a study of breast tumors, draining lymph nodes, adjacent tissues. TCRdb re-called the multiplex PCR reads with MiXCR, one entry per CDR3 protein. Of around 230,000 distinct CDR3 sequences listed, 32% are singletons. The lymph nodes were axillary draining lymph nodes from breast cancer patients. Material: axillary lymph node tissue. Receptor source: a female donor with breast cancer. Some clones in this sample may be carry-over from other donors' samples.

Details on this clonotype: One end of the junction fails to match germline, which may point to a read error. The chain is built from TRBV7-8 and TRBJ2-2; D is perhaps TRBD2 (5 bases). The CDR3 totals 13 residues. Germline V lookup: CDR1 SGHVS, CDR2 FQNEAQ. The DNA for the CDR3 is TGTGCCAGCACCCCGGGATTCTACAATGAGCAGTTTTTT. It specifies CASTPGFYNEQFF.

CDR3 amino acids: CASTLQNNYGYTF. For the CDR3, the DNA is TGTGCCAGCACCCTACAGAATAACTATGGCTACACCTTC. V is TRBV12-3 or TRBV12-4 and J is TRBJ1-2; no clear D. The CDR3 contains 13 residues. The V and J ends lost 7 bases and 1 base respectively, with 10 bases between them.

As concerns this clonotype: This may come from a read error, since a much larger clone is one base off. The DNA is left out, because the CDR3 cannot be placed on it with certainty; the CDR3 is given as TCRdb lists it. CDR3 region: CASSFLVNYGCTF. This rearrangement joins TRBV10-3 to TRBJ1-2. Per germline, CDR1 ENHRY and CDR2 SYGVKD. From its first to its last residue, the CDR3 has 13 amino acids.

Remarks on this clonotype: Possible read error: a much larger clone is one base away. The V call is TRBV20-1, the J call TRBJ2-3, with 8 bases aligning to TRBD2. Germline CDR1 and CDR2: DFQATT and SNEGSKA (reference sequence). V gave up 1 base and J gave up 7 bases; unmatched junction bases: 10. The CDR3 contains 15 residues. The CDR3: CSARASSGLTNTQYF. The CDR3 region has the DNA TGCAGTGCTAGAGCGTCTAGCGGGTTGACGAATACGCAGTATTTT.

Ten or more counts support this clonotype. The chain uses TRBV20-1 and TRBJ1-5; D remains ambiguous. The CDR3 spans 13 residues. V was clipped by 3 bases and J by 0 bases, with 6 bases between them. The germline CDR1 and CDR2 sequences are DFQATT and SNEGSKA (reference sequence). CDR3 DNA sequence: TGCAGTGCTAGTGCGCATAGCAATCAGCCCCAGCATTTT. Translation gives CSASAHSNQPQHF.

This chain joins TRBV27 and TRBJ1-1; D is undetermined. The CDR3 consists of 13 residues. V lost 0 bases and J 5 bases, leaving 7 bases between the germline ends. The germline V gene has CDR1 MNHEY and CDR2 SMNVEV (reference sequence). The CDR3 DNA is TGTGCCAGCAGTTTATCGGCCCCAACTGAAGCTTTCTTT. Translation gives CASSLSAPTEAFF.

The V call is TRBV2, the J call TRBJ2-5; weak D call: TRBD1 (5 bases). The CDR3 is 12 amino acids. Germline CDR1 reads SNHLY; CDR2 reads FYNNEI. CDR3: CARRGVKETQYF. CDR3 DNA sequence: TGTGCTCGAAGGGGCGTAAAAGAGACCCAGTACTTC.

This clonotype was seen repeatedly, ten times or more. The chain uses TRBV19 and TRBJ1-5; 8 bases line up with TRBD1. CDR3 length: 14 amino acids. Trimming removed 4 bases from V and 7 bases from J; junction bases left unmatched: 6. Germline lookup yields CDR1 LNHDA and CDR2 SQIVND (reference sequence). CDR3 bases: TGTGCCAGTAGTAGAAGACAGGGGAGCCAGCCCCAGCATTTT. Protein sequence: CASSRRQGSQPQHF.

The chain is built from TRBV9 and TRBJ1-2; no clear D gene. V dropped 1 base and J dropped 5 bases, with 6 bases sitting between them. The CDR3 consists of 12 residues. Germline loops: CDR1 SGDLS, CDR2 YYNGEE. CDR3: CASSVTGYGYTF. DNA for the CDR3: TGTGCCAGCAGCGTAACGGGGTATGGCTACACCTTC.

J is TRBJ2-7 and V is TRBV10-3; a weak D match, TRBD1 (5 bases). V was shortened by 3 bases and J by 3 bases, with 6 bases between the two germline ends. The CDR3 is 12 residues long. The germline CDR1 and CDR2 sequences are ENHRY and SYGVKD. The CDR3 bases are TGTGCCATCAGTGACAGGGTCTACGAGCAGTACTTC. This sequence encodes CAISDRVYEQYF.

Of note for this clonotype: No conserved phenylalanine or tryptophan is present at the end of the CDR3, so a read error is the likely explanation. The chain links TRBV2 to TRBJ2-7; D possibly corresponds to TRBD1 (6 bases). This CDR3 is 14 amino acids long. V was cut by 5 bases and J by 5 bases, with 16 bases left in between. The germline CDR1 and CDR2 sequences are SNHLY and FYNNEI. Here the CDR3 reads CASSSDRRSNEQYS. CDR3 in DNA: TGTGCCAGCAGTTCCGACAGGCGTTCCAACGAGCAGTACTCC.

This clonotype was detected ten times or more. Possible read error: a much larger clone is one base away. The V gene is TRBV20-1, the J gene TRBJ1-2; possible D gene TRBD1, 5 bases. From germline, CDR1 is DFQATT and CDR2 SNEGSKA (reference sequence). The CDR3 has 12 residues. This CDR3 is CSAALQQRGSTF. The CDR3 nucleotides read TGCAGTGCTGCGCTACAGCAAAGGGGCTCCACCTTC.

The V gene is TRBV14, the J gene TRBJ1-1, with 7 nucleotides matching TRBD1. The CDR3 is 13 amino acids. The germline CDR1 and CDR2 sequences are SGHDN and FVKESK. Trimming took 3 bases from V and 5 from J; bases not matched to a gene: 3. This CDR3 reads CASSHNRGTEAFF. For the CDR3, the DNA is TGTGCCAGCAGCCACAACAGGGGTACTGAAGCTTTCTTT.

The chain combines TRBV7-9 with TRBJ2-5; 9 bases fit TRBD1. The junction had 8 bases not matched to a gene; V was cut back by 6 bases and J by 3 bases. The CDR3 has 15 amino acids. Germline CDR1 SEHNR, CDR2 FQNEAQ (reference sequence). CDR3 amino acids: CASRPFTGGEETQYF. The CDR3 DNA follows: TGTGCCAGCAGACCATTTACAGGGGGCGAAGAGACCCAGTACTTC.

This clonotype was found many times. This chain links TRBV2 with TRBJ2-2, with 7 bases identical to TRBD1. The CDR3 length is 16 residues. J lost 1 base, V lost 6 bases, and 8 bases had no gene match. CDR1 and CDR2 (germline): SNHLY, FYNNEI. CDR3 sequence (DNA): TGTGCCAGCAGCGAGCCGGGACAGAGGAACACCGGGGAGCTGTTTTTT. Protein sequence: CASSEPGQRNTGELFF.

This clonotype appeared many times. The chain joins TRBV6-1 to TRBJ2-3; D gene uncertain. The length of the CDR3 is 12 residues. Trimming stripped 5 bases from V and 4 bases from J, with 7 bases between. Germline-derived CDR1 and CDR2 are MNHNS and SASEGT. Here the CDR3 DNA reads TGTGCCAGCAGTTCAATGGCAGATACGCAGTATTTT. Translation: CASSSMADTQYF.

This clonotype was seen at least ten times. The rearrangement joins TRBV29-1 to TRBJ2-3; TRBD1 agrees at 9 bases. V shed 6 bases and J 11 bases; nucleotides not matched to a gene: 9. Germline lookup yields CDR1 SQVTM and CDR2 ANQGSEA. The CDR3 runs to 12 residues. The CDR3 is CSVHHRGRMQYF. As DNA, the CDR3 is TGCAGCGTACACCACAGGGGGCGCATGCAGTATTTT.

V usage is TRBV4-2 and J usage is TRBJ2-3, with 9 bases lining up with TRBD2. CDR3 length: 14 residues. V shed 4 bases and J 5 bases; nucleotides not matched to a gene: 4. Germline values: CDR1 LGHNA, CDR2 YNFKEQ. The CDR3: CASSPAGGQDTQYF. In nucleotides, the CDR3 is TGTGCCAGCAGCCCAGCGGGAGGACAAGATACGCAGTATTTT.

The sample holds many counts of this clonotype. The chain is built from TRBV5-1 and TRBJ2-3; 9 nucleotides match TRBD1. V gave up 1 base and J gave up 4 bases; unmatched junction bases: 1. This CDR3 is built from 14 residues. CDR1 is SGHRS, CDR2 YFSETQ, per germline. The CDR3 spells CASSLTGGADTQYF. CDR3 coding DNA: TGCGCCAGCAGCTTGACAGGGGGCGCAGATACGCAGTATTTT.

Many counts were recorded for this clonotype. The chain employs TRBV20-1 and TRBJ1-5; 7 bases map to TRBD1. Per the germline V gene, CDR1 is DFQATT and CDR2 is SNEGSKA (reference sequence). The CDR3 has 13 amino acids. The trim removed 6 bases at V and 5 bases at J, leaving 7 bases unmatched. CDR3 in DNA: TGCAGTGCCATTCCAGGGGGATATCAGCCCCAGCATTTT. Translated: CSAIPGGYQPQHF.

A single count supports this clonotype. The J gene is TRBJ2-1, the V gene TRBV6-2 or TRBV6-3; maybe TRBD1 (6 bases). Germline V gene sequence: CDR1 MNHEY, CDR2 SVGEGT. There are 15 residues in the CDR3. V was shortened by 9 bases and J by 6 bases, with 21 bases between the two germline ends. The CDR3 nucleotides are TGTGCCAGTTCCTTTGGGGTACTAGGGGGCAATGAGCAGTTCTTC. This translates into CASSFGVLGGNEQFF.

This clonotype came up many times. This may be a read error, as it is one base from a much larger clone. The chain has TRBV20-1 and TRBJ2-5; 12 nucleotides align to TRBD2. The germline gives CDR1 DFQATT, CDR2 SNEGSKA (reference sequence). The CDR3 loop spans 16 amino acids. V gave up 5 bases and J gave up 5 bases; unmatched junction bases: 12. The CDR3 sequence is CSAGQRLAGAGETQYF. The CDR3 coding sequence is TGCAGTGCTGGGCAGAGACTAGCGGGAGCGGGGGAGACCCAGTACTTC.

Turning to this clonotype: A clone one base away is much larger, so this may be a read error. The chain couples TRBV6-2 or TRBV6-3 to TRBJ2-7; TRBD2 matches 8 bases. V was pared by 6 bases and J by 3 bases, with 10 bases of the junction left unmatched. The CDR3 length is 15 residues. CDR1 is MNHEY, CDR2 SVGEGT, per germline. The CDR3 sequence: CASRMGPAGDYEQYF. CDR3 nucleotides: TGTGCCAGCAGGATGGGACCAGCGGGAGACTACGAGCAGTACTTC.

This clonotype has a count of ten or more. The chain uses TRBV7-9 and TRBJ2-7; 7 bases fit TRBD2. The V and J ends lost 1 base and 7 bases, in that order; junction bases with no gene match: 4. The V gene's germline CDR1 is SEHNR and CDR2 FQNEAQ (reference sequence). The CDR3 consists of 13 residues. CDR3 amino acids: CASSLEGRGEQYF. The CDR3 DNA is TGTGCCAGCAGCTTAGAGGGGCGGGGGGAGCAGTACTTC.

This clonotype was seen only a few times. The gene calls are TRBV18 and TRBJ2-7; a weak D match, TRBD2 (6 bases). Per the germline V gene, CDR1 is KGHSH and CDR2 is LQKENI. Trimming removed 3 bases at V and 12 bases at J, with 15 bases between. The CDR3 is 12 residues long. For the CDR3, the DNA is TGTGCCAGCTCACCGTCATCGGGAGATGCGTACTTC. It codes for CASSPSSGDAYF.

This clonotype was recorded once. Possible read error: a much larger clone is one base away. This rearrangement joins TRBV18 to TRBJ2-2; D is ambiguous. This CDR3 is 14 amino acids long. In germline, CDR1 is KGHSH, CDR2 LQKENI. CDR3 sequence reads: CASPPKMNTGELFF. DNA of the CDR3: TGTGCCAGCCCACCTAAGATGAACACCGGGGAGCTGTTTTTT.

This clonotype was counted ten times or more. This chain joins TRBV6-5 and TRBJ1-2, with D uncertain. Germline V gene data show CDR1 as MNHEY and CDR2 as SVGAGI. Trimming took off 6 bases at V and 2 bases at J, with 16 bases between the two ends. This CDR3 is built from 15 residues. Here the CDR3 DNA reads TGTGCCAGCAGCTATGTGGGCAGGCCGAACTATGGCTACACCTTC. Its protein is CASSYVGRPNYGYTF.

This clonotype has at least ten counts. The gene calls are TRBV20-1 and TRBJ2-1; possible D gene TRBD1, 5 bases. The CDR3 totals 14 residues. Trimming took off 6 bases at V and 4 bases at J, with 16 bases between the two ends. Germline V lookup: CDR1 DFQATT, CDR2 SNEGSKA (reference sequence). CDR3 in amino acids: CSAPGLPLYNEQFF. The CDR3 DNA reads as TGCAGTGCCCCAGGGTTACCATTATACAATGAGCAGTTCTTC.

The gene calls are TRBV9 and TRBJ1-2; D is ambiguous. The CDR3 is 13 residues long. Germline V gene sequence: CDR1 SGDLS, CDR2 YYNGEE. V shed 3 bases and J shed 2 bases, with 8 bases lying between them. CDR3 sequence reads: CASSAPENYGYTF. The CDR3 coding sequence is TGTGCCAGCAGCGCTCCCGAAAACTATGGCTACACCTTC. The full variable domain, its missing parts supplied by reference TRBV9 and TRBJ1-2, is DSGVTQTPKHLITATGQRVTLRCSPRSGDLSVYWYQQSLDQGLQFLIQYYNGEERAKGNILERFSAQQFPDLHSELNLSSLELGDSALYFCASSAPENYGYTFGSGTRLTVV.

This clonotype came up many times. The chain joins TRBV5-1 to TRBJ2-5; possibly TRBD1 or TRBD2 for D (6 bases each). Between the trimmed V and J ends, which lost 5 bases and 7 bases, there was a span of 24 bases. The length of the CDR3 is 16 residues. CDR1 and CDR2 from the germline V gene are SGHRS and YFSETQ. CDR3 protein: CASSPQGAGEGGTQYF. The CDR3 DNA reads TGCGCCAGCAGTCCCCAGGGAGCAGGAGAGGGGGGGACCCAGTACTTC.

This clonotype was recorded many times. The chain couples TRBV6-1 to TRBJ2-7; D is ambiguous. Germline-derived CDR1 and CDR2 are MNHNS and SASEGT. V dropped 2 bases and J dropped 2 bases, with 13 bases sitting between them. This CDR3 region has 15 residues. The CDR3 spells CASSEWGTRTYEQYF. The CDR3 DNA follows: TGTGCCAGCAGTGAATGGGGTACGAGAACCTACGAGCAGTACTTC.

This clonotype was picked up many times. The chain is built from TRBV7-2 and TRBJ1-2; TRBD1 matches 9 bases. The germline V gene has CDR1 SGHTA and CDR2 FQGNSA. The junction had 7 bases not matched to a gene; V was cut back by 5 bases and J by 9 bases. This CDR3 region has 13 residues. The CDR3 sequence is CASSLRDRDSYTF. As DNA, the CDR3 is TGTGCCAGCAGCCTTCGGGACAGGGATAGCTACACCTTC.